The sequence of this TCR beta chain was determined in a study of blood T cells in healthy people across ages. CDR3 size: 13 residues. CDR1 SGHVS and CDR2 FNYEAQ come from the germline V gene. With 5 bases removed from V and 1 base from J, the gap between germline ends came to 8 bases. This clonotype was seen only a few times. A J-beta primer mix and a sample-barcoded 5' primer were used in a second PCR of roughly 6 to 11 cycles. From the 5' RACE reads, TCRdb called clonotypes with MiXCR, one entry per CDR3 protein. This sample has around 1,800,000 distinct CDR3 sequences; approximately 39% occur once, and the top ten carry 23%. The sample, approximately 11 milliliters of peripheral blood, was drawn from each donor.

The sequenced material came from blood. The TCR originated in a human donor in good health. The chain recombines TRBV7-6 with TRBJ1-2; D not certain. The CDR3 sequence: CASSMTLNYGYTF. The CDR3 DNA reads TGTGCCAGCAGCATGACACTTAACTATGGCTACACCTTC.